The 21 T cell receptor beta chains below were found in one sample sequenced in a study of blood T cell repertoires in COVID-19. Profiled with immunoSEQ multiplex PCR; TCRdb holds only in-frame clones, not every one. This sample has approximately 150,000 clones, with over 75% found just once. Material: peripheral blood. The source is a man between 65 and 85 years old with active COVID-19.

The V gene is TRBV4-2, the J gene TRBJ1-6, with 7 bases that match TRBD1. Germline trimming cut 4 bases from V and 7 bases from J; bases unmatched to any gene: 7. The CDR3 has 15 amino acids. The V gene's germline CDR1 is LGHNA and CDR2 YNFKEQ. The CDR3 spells CASSPRQGPNSPLHF. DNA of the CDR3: TGTGCCAGCAGCCCTAGACAGGGACCCAATTCACCCCTCCACTTT.

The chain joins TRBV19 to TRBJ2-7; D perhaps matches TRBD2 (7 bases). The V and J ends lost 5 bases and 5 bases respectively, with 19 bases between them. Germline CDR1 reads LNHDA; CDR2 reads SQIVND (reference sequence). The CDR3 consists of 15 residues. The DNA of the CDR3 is TGTGCCAGTAGTCCCTATCGGGGGGCCCCCCACGAGCAGTACTTC. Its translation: CASSPYRGAPHEQYF.

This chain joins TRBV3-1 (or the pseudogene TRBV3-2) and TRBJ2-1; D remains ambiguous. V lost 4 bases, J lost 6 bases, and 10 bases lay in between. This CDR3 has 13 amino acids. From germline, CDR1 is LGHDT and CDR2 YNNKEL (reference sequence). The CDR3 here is CASSLDKSNEQFF. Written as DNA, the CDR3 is TGTGCCAGCAGCCTAGATAAGAGCAATGAGCAGTTCTTC.

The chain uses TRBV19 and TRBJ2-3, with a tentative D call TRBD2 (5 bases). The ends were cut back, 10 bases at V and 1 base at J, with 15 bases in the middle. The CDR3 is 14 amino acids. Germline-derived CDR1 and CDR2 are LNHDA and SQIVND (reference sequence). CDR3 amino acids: CATSPSRGTDTQYF. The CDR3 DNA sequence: TGTGCCACCTCCCCTAGCAGAGGCACAGATACGCAGTATTTT.

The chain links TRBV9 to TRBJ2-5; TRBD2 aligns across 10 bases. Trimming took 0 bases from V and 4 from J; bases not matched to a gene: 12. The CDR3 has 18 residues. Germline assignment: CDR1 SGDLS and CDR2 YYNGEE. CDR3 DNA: TGTGCCAGCAGCGTAGCGCCTAGCGGGAGAGGAAGGGGAGAGACCCAGTACTTC. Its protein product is CASSVAPSGRGRGETQYF.

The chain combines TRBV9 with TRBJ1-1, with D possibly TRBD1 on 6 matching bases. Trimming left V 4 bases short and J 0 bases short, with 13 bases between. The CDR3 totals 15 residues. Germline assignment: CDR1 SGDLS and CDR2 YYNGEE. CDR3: CASSLRQDMNTEAFF. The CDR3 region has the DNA TGTGCCAGCAGCCTCCGACAGGACATGAACACTGAAGCTTTCTTT.

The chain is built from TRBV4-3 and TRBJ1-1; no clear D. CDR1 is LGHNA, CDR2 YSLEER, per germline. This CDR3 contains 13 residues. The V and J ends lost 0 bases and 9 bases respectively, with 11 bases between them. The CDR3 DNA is TGCGCCAGCAGCCAAGAGGGGAGGAGTCAAGCTTTCTTT. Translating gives CASSQEGRSQAFF.

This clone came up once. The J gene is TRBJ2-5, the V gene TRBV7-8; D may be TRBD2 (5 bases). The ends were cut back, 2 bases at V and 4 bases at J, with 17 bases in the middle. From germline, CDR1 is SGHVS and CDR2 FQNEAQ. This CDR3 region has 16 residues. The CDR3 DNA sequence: TGTGCCAGCAGCTTATCCCCCCCCGTTCTAGCAGAGACCCAGTACTTC. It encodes CASSLSPPVLAETQYF.

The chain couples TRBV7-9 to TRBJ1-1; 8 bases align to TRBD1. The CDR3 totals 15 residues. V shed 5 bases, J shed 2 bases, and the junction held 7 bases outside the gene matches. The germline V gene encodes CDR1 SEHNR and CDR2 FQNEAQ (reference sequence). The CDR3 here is CASSLGTGFNTEAFF. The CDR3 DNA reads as TGTGCCAGCAGCCTAGGGACAGGCTTTAACACTGAAGCTTTCTTT.

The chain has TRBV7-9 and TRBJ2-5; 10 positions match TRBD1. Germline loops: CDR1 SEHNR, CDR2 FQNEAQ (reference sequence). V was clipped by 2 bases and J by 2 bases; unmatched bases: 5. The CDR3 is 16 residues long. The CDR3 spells CASSLWGQGHQETQYF. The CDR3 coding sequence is TGTGCCAGCAGCTTATGGGGACAGGGGCATCAAGAGACCCAGTACTTC.

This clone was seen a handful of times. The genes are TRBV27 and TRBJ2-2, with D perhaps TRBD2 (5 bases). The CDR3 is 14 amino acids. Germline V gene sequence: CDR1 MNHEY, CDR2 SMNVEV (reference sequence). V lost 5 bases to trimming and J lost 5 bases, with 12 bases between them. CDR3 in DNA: TGTGCCAGCAGTCCCCCGTCGGGGACCGGGGAGCTGTTTTTT. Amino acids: CASSPPSGTGELFF.

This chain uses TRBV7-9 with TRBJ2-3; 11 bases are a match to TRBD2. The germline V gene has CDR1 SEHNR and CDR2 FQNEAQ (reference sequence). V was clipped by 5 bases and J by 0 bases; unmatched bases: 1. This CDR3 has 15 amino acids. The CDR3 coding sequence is TGTGCCAGCAGCCGGACTAGCGGGAGCACAGATACGCAGTATTTT. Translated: CASSRTSGSTDTQYF.

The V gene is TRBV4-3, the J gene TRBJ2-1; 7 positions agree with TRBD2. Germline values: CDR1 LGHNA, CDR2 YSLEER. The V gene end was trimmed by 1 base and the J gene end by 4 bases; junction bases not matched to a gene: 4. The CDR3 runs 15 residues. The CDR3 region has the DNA TGCGCCAGCAGCCAAGGTAGCGGGTTTTACAATGAGCAGTTCTTC. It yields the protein CASSQGSGFYNEQFF.

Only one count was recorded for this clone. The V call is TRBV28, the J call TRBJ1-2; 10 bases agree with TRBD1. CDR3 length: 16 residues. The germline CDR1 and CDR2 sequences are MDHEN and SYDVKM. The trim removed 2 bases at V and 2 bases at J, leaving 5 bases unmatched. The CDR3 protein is CASSLRRTGGNYGYTF. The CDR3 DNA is TGTGCCAGCAGTTTACGGCGGACAGGGGGAAACTATGGCTACACCTTC.

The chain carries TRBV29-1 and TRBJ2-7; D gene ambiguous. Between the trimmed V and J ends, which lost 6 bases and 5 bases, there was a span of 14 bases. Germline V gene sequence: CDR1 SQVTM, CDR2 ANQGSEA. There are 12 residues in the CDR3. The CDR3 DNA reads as TGCAGCGTGTCGACTGGCGTGCACGAGCAGTACTTC. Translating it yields CSVSTGVHEQYF.

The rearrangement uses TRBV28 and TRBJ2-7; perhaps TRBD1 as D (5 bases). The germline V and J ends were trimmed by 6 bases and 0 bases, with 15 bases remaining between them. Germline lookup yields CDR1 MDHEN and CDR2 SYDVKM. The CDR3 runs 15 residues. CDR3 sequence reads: CASSLQGDSSYEQYF. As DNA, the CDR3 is TGTGCCAGCAGCTTGCAGGGCGACAGCTCCTACGAGCAGTACTTC.

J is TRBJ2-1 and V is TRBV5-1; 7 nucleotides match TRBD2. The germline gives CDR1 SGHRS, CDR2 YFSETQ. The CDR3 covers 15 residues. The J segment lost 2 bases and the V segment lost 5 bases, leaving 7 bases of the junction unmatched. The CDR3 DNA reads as TGCGCCAGCAGGTCGTCTAGCGGACCCTACAATGAGCAGTTCTTC. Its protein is CASRSSSGPYNEQFF. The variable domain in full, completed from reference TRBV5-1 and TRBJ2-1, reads KAGVTQTPRYLIKTRGQQVTLSCSPISGHRSVSWYQQTPGQGLQFLFEYFSETQRNKGNFPGRFSGRQFSNSRSEMNVSTLELGDSALYLCASRSSSGPYNEQFFGPGTRLTVL.

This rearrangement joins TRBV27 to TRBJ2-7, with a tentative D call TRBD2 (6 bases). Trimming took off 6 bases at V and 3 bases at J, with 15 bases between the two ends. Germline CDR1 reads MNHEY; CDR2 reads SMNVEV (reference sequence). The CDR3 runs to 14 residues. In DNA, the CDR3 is TGTGCCAGCAGCCGGGACTTGCGACACTACGAGCAGTACTTC. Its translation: CASSRDLRHYEQYF.

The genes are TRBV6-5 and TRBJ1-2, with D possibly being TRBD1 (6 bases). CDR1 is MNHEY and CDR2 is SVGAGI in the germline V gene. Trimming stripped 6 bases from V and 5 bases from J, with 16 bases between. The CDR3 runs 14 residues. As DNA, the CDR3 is TGTGCCAGCAGACCGACAGGTCTGAGGTATGGCTACACCTTC. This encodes CASRPTGLRYGYTF.

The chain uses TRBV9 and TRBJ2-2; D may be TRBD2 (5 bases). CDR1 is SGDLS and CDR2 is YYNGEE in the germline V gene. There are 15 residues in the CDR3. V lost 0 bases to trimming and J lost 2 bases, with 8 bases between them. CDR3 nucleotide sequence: TGTGCCAGCAGCGTAGGAGCGGCAAACACCGGGGAGCTGTTTTTT. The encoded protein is CASSVGAANTGELFF.

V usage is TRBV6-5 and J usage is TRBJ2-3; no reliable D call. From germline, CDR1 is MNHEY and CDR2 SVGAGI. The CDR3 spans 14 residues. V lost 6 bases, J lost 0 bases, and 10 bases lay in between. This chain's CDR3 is CASSRSSSTDTQYF. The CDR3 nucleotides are TGTGCCAGCAGCCGATCCAGTAGCACAGATACGCAGTATTTT.